This TCR beta chain stems from a study of control samples from healthy donors and cancer patients. The repertoire was sequenced with immunoSEQ multiplex PCR; TCRdb's copy has only in-frame clones and lacks some. Of about 65,000 clones listed, roughly nine tenths were seen once; the top ten hold more than 0.95%. The CDR3 consists of 15 residues. CDR1 is KGHSH and CDR2 is LQKENI in the germline V gene. The V gene lost 0 bases and the J gene lost 4 bases, with 12 bases spanning the gap. This sequence joins TRBV18 and TRBJ1-2, with D possibly matching TRBD1 (5 bases). The source is a woman aged 50 to 60 with colorectal cancer. The sequencing input was PBMCs. CDR3 sequence (DNA): TGTGCCAGCTCACCACCGGAACGGGGGGTCTATGGCTACACCTTC. As protein: CASSPPERGVYGYTF.